A few counts support the clone carrying this T cell receptor (beta chain). Its matching antigen is unknown. Trimming left V 2 bases short and J 4 bases short, with 11 bases between. This CDR3 region has 14 residues. CDR1 is SEHNR and CDR2 is FQNEAQ in the germline V gene (reference sequence). Individuals with alopecia areata gave both lesional scalp punch biopsies and peripheral blood for collection. TCR sequencing used cDNA made by reverse transcription of extracted RNA. Assay used: immunoSEQ multiplex PCR; TCRdb lists only in-frame clones, some missing. The sample shows 70,000 to 95,000 clones, around 54% of them seen only once. This sample was included in a study of CD8+ T cells in alopecia areata. Broader study findings: Lesional scalp exceeded normal scalp in clonality, especially in alopecia totalis/universalis. Mice showed TCR sharing more clearly than patients did, possibly owing to HLA. Scalp samples also yield sequences from resident alphabeta T cells of normal skin.

The specimen was NKG2D-high CD8+ T cells sorted from blood. The rearrangement uses TRBV7-9 and TRBJ1-1; maybe TRBD1 (5 bases). The TCR comes from a human donor with alopecia areata. For the CDR3, the DNA is TGTGCCAGCAGCTTACCAGGGTCGGGCACTGAAGCTTTCTTT. Amino acid sequence: CASSLPGSGTEAFF.